This TCR beta chain was sequenced during a study of control samples from healthy donors and cancer patients. This table comes from immunoSEQ multiplex PCR, and its TCRdb copy is limited to in-frame clones, with some not included. Among 150,000 to 200,000 clones, about 90% were seen once, and the ten largest hold around 1.5%. Sequencing used blood. The receptor's source is a woman aged 45-59 years in good health.

The CDR3 bases are TGTGCCAGCAGCCGAGGAGGAGTACAAGAGACCCAGTACTTC. This encodes CASSRGGVQETQYF. The V call is TRBV14, the J call TRBJ2-5, with TRBD2 as a possible D gene (5 bases). Germline-derived CDR1 and CDR2 are SGHDN and FVKESK. Trimming pared 4 bases from V and 2 bases from J, leaving 11 bases between. The CDR3 consists of 14 residues.